The sequence of this TCR beta chain was determined in a study of shared clonotypes between healthy human individuals. Whole-study findings and limits: Researchers sampled only blood; tissue repertoires likely differ. Since donors were few, the genetic and exposure-history diversity represented was limited.

CDR3 length equals 16 residues. Germline-derived CDR1 and CDR2 are SGHVS and FQNEAQ. V shed 5 bases, J shed 2 bases, and the junction held 6 bases outside the gene matches. Profiling relied on immunoSEQ multiplex PCR, and the TCRdb table lists in-frame clones only, not all of them. The sample lists about 550,000 clones, just under 97% seen once, with over 0.09% in the top ten. Naive CD8 cells comprised CD45RO-negative, CCR7-positively selected cells, excluding terminally differentiated effector memory CD45RA+ cells. Details on this clone: The target antigen is unknown.

The receptor was derived from a woman aged 25 to 39 in good health. The specimen was naive CD8+ T cells sorted from blood. This chain connects TRBV7-8 to TRBJ2-2, with 9 bases identical to TRBD1. CDR3 sequence: CASSIPGQGNTGELFF. The CDR3 coding sequence is TGTGCCAGCAGCATACCGGGACAGGGAAACACCGGGGAGCTGTTTTTT. Using reference TRBV7-8 and TRBJ2-2 for the parts outside the CDR3, the full variable domain is GAGVSQSPRYKVAKRGQDVALRCDPISGHVSLFWYQQALGQGPEFLTYFQNEAQLDKSGLPSDRFFAERPEGSVSTLKIQRTQQEDSAVYLCASSIPGQGNTGELFFGEGSRLTVL.